This T cell receptor (beta chain) was captured by sequencing in a study of blood T cell repertoires in COVID-19. J lost 10 bases, V lost 2 bases, and 4 bases had no gene match. The CDR3 has 15 residues. CDR1 and CDR2 (germline): SNHLY, FYNNEI. Repertoires were generated with immunoSEQ multiplex PCR, while TCRdb's copy carries only in-frame clones and drops some. In the table there are 200,000 to 250,000 clones, roughly 88% of which are singletons. Sequencing was done on a sample of PBMCs or T cells enriched from blood (not recorded which). The rearrangement links TRBV2 to TRBJ1-6; 11 bases are shared with TRBD1. This clonotype originated in a woman in her 40s with acute COVID-19. CDR3 sequence (DNA): TGTGCCAGCAGTGAAAGGACAGGGGGCAGATCACCCCTCCACTTT. Amino acid sequence: CASSERTGGRSPLHF.